This T cell receptor (beta chain) derives from a study of blood T cell repertoires in COVID-19. TCRdb's copy holds only in-frame clones and misses some; the assay was immunoSEQ multiplex PCR. The repertoire holds 200,000 to 250,000 clones, with approximately 82% as singletons. This TCR came from a man between 35 and 55 years old who had recovered from COVID-19. Sample: PBMCs or T cells enriched from blood (not recorded which).

CDR3 nucleotide sequence: TGTGCCAGCAGACCTCAGGATAGCTCCTACAATGAGCAGTTCTTC. This codes for CASRPQDSSYNEQFF. The rearrangement joins TRBV3-1 (or the pseudogene TRBV3-2) to TRBJ2-1; D is uncertain. Deletions cut 6 bases from V and 0 bases from J, with 12 bases between. Per germline, CDR1 LGHDT and CDR2 YNNKEL (reference sequence). The CDR3 has 15 amino acids.